A single sample gave rise to the 17 T cell receptor beta chains below, sequenced in a study of cytomegalovirus exposure and HLA in healthy donors. The PCR made use of 60 Vbeta and 13 Jbeta primers. Libraries were prepared by immunoSEQ multiplex PCR; TCRdb keeps only in-frame clonotypes and omits some of them. Of roughly 250,000 clones listed, roughly 70% are singletons. The sequencing input was PBMCs. The receptors were sampled from a female donor in good health and CMV-seronegative.

The rearrangement uses TRBV7-8 and TRBJ1-3, with D possibly matching TRBD1 (5 bases). Trimming pared 0 bases from V and 4 bases from J, leaving 13 bases between. Germline V CDR1 and CDR2: SGHVS, FQNEAQ. The CDR3 is made up of 16 amino acids. CDR3 sequence reads: CASSLAVGREGNTIYF. CDR3 bases: TGTGCCAGCAGCTTAGCCGTGGGCAGGGAAGGAAACACCATATATTTT.

A few counts support this clone. The chain combines TRBV19 with TRBJ2-2; 12 positions agree with TRBD2. CDR3 length: 14 residues. Germline assignment: CDR1 LNHDA and CDR2 SQIVND (reference sequence). V lost 5 bases to trimming and J lost 6 bases; unmatched junction nucleotides: 1. CDR3 sequence (DNA): TGTGCCAGTAGTGCTAGCGGGAGGGCCGGGGAGCTGTTTTTT. It specifies CASSASGRAGELFF.

The chain joins TRBV19 to TRBJ2-2, with TRBD1 matching 9 bases. The CDR3 has 16 residues. V was pared by 4 bases and J by 4 bases, with 7 bases of the junction left unmatched. Germline lookup yields CDR1 LNHDA and CDR2 SQIVND (reference sequence). The CDR3 spells CASSRGQGGSTGELFF. The CDR3 DNA reads TGTGCCAGTAGTAGGGGACAGGGCGGCAGCACCGGGGAGCTGTTTTTT.

The gene calls are TRBV11-3 and TRBJ2-3, with a tentative D call TRBD2 (5 bases). CDR3 size: 14 residues. The V gene lost 1 base and the J gene lost 1 base, with 6 bases spanning the gap. The germline V gene has CDR1 SGHNT and CDR2 YENEEA. CDR3 residues: CASSLGSGTDTQYF. The CDR3 region has the DNA TGTGCCAGCAGCTTAGGTAGCGGCACAGATACGCAGTATTTT.

This chain connects TRBV7-2 to TRBJ2-2; possible D gene TRBD2, 5 bases. The CDR3 totals 14 residues. In germline, CDR1 is SGHTA, CDR2 FQGNSA. V was cut by 4 bases and J by 5 bases, with 11 bases left in between. The CDR3 is CASSSGVGTGELFF. The CDR3 nucleotides read TGTGCCAGCAGCTCCGGGGTAGGGACCGGGGAGCTGTTTTTT. Full variable domain (outside the CDR3, taken from reference TRBV7-2 and TRBJ2-2): GAGVSQSPSNKVTEKGKDVELRCDPISGHTALYWYRQSLGQGLEFLIYFQGNSAPDKSGLPSDRFSAERTGGSVSTLTIQRTQQEDSAVYLCASSSGVGTGELFFGEGSRLTVL.

In its sample, this clone was seen a few times. The chain has TRBV9 and TRBJ2-5; TRBD2 aligns across 10 bases. Germline V gene sequence: CDR1 SGDLS, CDR2 YYNGEE. The V segment lost 0 bases and the J segment 5 bases; nucleotides outside the gene matches: 10. The CDR3 has 17 residues. CDR3 nucleotide sequence: TGTGCCAGCAGCGTAGGGAGGTCTAGCGGGAGTCATGAGACCCAGTACTTC. This codes for CASSVGRSSGSHETQYF.

There are a few counts of this clone. The V call is TRBV5-1, the J call TRBJ2-5; maybe TRBD1 (7 bases). Deletions cut 4 bases from V and 0 bases from J, with 13 bases between. CDR1 is SGHRS, CDR2 YFSETQ, per germline. The CDR3 extends over 15 amino acids. This chain's CDR3 is CASSLTGTYQETQYF. The DNA for the CDR3 is TGCGCCAGCAGCCTGACAGGGACTTACCAAGAGACCCAGTACTTC.

This rearrangement joins TRBV5-6 to TRBJ2-1, with D possibly matching TRBD2 (6 bases). Germline-derived CDR1 and CDR2 are SGHDT and YYEEEE. This CDR3 is built from 15 residues. Trimming shortened V by 0 bases and J by 3 bases, and 10 bases separated the two germline ends. The CDR3 sequence is CASSLGLGGYNEQFF. The DNA of the CDR3 is TGTGCCAGCAGCTTGGGGCTGGGGGGCTACAATGAGCAGTTCTTC.

This clone has only one observation. V is TRBV5-1 and J is TRBJ1-1; D gene unclear. The germline V gene has CDR1 SGHRS and CDR2 YFSETQ. The CDR3 consists of 12 residues. Trimming removed 2 bases from V and 4 bases from J, with 6 bases in between. CDR3 protein: CASSFPGTEAFF. DNA of the CDR3: TGCGCCAGCAGCTTCCCGGGCACTGAAGCTTTCTTT.

The rearrangement uses TRBV6-1 and TRBJ2-1, with 9 bases aligning to TRBD2. V lost 7 bases, J lost 0 bases, and 4 bases stayed unmatched. CDR1 and CDR2 from the germline V gene are MNHNS and SASEGT. The CDR3 is 15 amino acids. The CDR3 protein is CASINSGSSYNEQFF. For the CDR3, the DNA is TGTGCCAGCATCAATAGCGGGAGCTCCTACAATGAGCAGTTCTTC.

The genes are TRBV7-2 and TRBJ2-7; no clear D. Deletions cut 3 bases from V and 4 bases from J, with 16 bases between. CDR3 length equals 15 residues. Germline V gives CDR1 SGHTA, CDR2 FQGNSA. CDR3 loop: CASSLETLKPYEQYF. The CDR3 DNA reads as TGTGCCAGCAGCTTGGAGACTCTGAAACCTTACGAGCAGTACTTC.

V usage is TRBV18 and J usage is TRBJ2-2; 7 bases are a match to TRBD1. The ends lost 3 bases at V and 7 bases at J; junction bases unmatched: 11. The CDR3 spans 16 residues. Germline CDR1 reads KGHSH; CDR2 reads LQKENI. CDR3 sequence (DNA): TGTGCCAGCTCACCCTTGGACAGGCCCCGGGGCGGGGAGCTGTTTTTT. This translates into CASSPLDRPRGGELFF. Full variable domain (outside the CDR3, taken from reference TRBV18 and TRBJ2-2): NAGVMQNPRHLVRRRGQEARLRCSPMKGHSHVYWYRQLPEEGLKFMVYLQKENIIDESGMPKERFSAEFPKEGPSILRIQQVVRGDSAAYFCASSPLDRPRGGELFFGEGSRLTVL.

The rearrangement links TRBV5-1 to TRBJ2-3, with TRBD1 identical over 7 bases. V shed 4 bases and J 4 bases; nucleotides not matched to a gene: 6. The CDR3 spans 14 residues. Germline lookup yields CDR1 SGHRS and CDR2 YFSETQ. CDR3 residues: CASSTRQGSDTQYF. The CDR3, as DNA: TGCGCCAGCAGCACCCGACAGGGATCAGATACGCAGTATTTT.

The V call is TRBV9, the J call TRBJ2-4; possibly TRBD2 for D (5 bases). Trimming shortened V by 4 bases and J by 11 bases, and 13 bases separated the two germline ends. CDR3 length: 12 amino acids. Germline loops: CDR1 SGDLS, CDR2 YYNGEE. The CDR3 coding sequence is TGTGCCAGCAGCTCCGAGGGCCACCTTCAGTACTTC. This codes for CASSSEGHLQYF.

In its sample, this clone was seen once. V gene TRBV7-3 combines with J gene TRBJ1-1, with 8 bases identical to TRBD1. CDR1 and CDR2 from the germline V gene are SGHTA and FQGTGA. V dropped 5 bases and J dropped 2; count of bases not matched to a gene: 7. This CDR3 is built from 15 residues. The CDR3 coding sequence is TGTGCCAGCAGCCCGAACAGGGGGGAAAACACTGAAGCTTTCTTT. It yields the protein CASSPNRGENTEAFF.

The chain is built from TRBV10-3 and TRBJ2-5; no clear D gene. The V and J ends lost 3 bases and 2 bases respectively, with 7 bases between them. The CDR3 extends over 13 amino acids. Germline loops: CDR1 ENHRY, CDR2 SYGVKD. The CDR3 spells CAISEQIQETQYF. CDR3 coding DNA: TGTGCCATCAGTGAACAGATACAAGAGACCCAGTACTTC.

The rearrangement uses TRBV18 and TRBJ2-1, with D tentatively TRBD2 (6 bases). Trimming pared 0 bases from V and 4 bases from J, leaving 10 bases between. Germline loops: CDR1 KGHSH, CDR2 LQKENI. The CDR3 is 15 amino acids. The CDR3 loop reads CASSPPLAPYNEQFF. CDR3 DNA: TGTGCCAGCTCACCACCGCTAGCGCCTTACAATGAGCAGTTCTTC.